This T cell receptor (beta chain) was observed in a study of beta chain features in type 1 diabetes. The CDR3 is made up of 16 amino acids. The V and J ends lost 1 base and 4 bases, in that order; junction bases with no gene match: 5. Germline V gene lookup returns CDR1 MDHEN and CDR2 SYDVKM. cDNA synthesis used the whole RNA isolate, giving expressed TCRB sequences. Clones were sequenced by immunoSEQ multiplex PCR, and TCRdb holds only the in-frame ones, with some missing. The sample comprises about 620,000 clones, 15% to 18% of which are singletons, and about 0.097% rests with the top ten. This clone came up a few times.

The rearrangement uses TRBV28 and TRBJ2-4; TRBD2 agrees at 9 bases. This TCR was recovered from a man aged 18 to 35 in good health. Sequencing used naive CD4+ T cells from blood. CDR3 DNA: TGTGCCAGCAGTTTATTGGTAGCGGGGGATAAAAACATTCAGTACTTC. This codes for CASSLLVAGDKNIQYF.